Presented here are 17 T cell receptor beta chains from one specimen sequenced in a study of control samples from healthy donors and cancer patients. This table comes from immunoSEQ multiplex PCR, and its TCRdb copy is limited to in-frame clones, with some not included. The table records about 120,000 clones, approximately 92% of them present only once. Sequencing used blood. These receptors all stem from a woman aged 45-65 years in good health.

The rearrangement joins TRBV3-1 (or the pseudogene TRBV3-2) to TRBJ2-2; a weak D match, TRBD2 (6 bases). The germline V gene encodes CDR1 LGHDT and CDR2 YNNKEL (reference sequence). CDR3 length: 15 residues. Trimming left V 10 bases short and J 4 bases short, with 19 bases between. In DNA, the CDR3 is TGTGCCACCAGTCGGGTTAGCGGACCCACCGGGGAGCTGTTTTTT. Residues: CATSRVSGPTGELFF.

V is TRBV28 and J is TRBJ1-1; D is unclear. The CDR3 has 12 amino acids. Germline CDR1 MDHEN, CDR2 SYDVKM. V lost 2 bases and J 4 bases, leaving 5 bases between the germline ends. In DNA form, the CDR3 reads TGTGCCAGCAGTTTAGGGCTCACTGAAGCTTTCTTT. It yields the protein CASSLGLTEAFF.

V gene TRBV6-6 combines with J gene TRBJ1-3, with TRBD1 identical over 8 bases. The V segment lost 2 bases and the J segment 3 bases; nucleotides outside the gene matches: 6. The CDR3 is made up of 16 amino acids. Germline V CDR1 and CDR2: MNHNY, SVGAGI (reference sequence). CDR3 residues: CASSYPQDRVGNTIYF. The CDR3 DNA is TGTGCCAGCAGTTACCCACAGGACAGGGTTGGAAACACCATATATTTT.

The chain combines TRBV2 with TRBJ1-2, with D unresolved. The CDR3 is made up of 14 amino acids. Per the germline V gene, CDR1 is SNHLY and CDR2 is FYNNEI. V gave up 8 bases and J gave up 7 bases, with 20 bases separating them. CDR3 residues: CASLELTALGGYTF. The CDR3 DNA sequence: TGTGCCAGCCTGGAACTGACGGCCCTAGGTGGCTACACCTTC. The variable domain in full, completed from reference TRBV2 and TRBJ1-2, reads EPEVTQTPSHQVTQMGQEVILRCVPISNHLYFYWYRQILGQKVEFLVSFYNNEISEKSEIFDDQFSVERPDGSNFTLKIRSTKLEDSAMYFCASLELTALGGYTFGSGTRLTVV.

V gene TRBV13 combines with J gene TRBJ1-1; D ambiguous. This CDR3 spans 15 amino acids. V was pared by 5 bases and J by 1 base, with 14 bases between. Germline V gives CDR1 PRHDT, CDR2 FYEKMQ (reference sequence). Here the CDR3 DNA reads TGTGCCAGCAGCCCCACCCAGAGCCCGAACACTGAAGCTTTCTTT. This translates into CASSPTQSPNTEAFF. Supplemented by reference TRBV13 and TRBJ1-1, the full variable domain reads AAGVIQSPRHLIKEKRETATLKCYPIPRHDTVYWYQQGPGQDPQFLISFYEKMQSDKGSIPDRFSAQQFSDYHSELNMSSLELGDSALYFCASSPTQSPNTEAFFGQGTRLTVV.

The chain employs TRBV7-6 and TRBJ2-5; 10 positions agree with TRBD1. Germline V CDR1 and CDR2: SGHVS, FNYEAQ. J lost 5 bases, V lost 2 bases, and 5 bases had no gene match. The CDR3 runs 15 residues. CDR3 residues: CASSLSGTGAETQYF. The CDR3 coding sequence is TGTGCCAGCAGCTTATCCGGGACAGGGGCCGAGACCCAGTACTTC.

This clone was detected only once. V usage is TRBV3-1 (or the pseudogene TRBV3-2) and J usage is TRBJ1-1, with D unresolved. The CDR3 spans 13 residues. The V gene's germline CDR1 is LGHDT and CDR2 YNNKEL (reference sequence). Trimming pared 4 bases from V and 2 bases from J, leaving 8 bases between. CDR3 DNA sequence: TGTGCCAGCAGCCTAGGGTTTAACACTGAAGCTTTCTTT. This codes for CASSLGFNTEAFF.

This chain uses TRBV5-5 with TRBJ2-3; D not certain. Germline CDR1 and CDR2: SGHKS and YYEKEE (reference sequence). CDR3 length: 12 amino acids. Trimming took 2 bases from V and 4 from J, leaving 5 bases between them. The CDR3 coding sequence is TGTGCCAGCAGCTTTTCCGCAGATACGCAGTATTTT. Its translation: CASSFSADTQYF.

The CDR3 coding sequence is TGTGCCAGCAGCTTGGAGTGGACTAATGAAAAACTGTTTTTT. Residues: CASSLEWTNEKLFF. The V gene is TRBV11-2, the J gene TRBJ1-4; D uncertain. Germline values: CDR1 SGHAT, CDR2 FQNNGV. The CDR3 loop spans 14 amino acids. Trimming left V 3 bases short and J 2 bases short, with 7 bases between.

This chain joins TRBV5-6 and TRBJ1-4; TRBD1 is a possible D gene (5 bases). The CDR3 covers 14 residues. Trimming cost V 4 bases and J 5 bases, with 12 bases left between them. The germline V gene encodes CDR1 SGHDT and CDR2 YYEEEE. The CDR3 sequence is CASSPRWGNEKLFF. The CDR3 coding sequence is TGTGCCAGCAGCCCCCGTTGGGGGAATGAAAAACTGTTTTTT.

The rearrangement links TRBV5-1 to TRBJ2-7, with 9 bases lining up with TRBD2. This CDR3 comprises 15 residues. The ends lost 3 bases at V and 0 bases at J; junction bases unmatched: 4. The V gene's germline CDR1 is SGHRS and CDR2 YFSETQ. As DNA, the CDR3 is TGCGCCAGCAGCTCGGGTAGCGGGAGCTCCTACGAGCAGTACTTC. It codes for CASSSGSGSSYEQYF.

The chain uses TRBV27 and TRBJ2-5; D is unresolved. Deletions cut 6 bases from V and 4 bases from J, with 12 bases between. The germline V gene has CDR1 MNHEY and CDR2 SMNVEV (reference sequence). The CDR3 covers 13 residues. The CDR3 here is CASRPGSTETQYF. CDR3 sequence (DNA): TGTGCCAGCAGGCCCGGGTCAACAGAGACCCAGTACTTC.

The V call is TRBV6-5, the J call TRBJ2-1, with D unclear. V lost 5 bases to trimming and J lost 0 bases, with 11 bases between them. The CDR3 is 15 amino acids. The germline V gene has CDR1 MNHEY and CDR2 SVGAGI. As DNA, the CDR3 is TGTGCCAGCAGTCAGCGACCAAGCTCCTACAATGAGCAGTTCTTC. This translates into CASSQRPSSYNEQFF.

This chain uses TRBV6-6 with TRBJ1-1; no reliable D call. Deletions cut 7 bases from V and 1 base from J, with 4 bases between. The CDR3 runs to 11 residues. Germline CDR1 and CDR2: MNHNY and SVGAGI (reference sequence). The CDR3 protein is CASTGNTEAFF. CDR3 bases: TGTGCCAGCACCGGGAACACTGAAGCTTTCTTT.

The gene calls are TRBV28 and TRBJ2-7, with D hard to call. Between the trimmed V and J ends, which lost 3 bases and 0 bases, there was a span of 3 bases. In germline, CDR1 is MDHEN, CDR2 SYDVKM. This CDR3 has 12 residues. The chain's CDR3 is CASSFISYEQYF. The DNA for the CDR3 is TGTGCCAGCAGTTTCATCTCCTACGAGCAGTACTTC.

CDR3 bases: TGTGCCAGCAGTCCCGGGATAACTGGCTACACCTTC. Protein product: CASSPGITGYTF. The chain couples TRBV28 to TRBJ1-2, with unresolved D. V was cut by 5 bases and J by 7 bases, with 11 bases left in between. This CDR3 has 12 residues. Germline assignment: CDR1 MDHEN and CDR2 SYDVKM.

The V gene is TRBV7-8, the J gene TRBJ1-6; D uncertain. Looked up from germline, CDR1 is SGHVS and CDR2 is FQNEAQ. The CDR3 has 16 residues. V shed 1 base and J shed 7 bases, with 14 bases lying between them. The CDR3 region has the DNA TGTGCCAGCAGCTTAGTGGCCTCTCGTGAGAATTCACCCCTCCACTTT. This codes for CASSLVASRENSPLHF.